This T cell receptor beta chain was recorded in a study of T cells in Graves' hyperthyroidism and ophthalmopathy. Study results and caveats: Most expanded thyroid clonotypes above 0.001 recurred in blood. For ophthalmopathy, model prediction preceded onset by a median about 6.4 months.

Inclusion characteristics of ophthalmopathy patients comprised a Clinical Activity Score of at least 3, a NOSPECS grade of at least 4, and duration under 3 months. Diagnoses were made from clinical symptoms, serum measures (thyroxine and TRAb), thyroid ultrasound and orbital computed tomography. In the case of this clonotype: Antigen: not known.

The CDR3 covers 12 residues. Per germline, CDR1 SQVTM and CDR2 ANQGSEA. Trimming pared 6 bases from V and 2 bases from J, leaving 11 bases between. RNA transcripts yielded amplified TCR beta CDR3 regions. Carried out on the TCR CDR3, a first-round RT-PCR used the HTBI primer set. MiXCR, applied by TCRdb to the multiplex PCR reads, yields one record per CDR3 protein. The data hold 400,000 to 600,000 distinct CDR3 sequences, with about 16% observed a single time. The chain is built from TRBV29-1 and TRBJ2-7; the D is unclear. The sequence came from a woman under 40 with Graves' ophthalmopathy. Sequencing used blood. CDR3 coding DNA: TGCAGCGTCCTTAGACCTACCTACGAGCAGTACTTC. Protein sequence: CSVLRPTYEQYF.